The entry below describes one T cell receptor beta chain. V lost 4 bases, J lost 6 bases, and 16 bases lay in between. CDR1 is SEHNR, CDR2 FQNEAQ, per germline (reference sequence). CDR3 length: 15 amino acids. This sample was taken from a study of blood T cell repertoires in COVID-19. TCRdb's table, derived via immunoSEQ multiplex PCR, lists solely in-frame clones and lacks some. In the table there are 200,000 to 300,000 clones, under 90% of which are singletons. Sequenced input: peripheral blood. The source of this sequence is a man aged 55-75 years with acute or convalescent COVID-19. The chain combines TRBV7-9 with TRBJ2-1; tentative D call: TRBD2 (6 bases). DNA of the CDR3: TGTGCCAGCAGCTCAATTTGGGCTAGCGCCAATGAGCAGTTCTTC. Amino acids: CASSSIWASANEQFF.